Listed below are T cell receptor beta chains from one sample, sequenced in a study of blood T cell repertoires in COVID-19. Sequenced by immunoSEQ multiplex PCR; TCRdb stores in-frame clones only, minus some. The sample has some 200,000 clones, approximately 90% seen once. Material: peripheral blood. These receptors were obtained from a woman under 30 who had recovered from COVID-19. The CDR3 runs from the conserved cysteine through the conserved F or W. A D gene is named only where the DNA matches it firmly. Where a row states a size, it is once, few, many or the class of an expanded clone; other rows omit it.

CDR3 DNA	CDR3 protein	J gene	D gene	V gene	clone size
TGTGCCATCAGTGAGTCACTAGCGGGAGGCTCCTACAATGAGCAGTTCTTC	CAISESLAGGSYNEQFF	TRBJ2-1	TRBD2	TRBV10-3	NA
TGTGCCAGCAGTTACTGGCGGGGTGAGCAGTTCTTC	CASSYWRGEQFF	TRBJ2-1	NA	TRBV6-5	few
TGTGCCACCGAGACTAGCGGGAGTCGTAATGAGCAGTTCTTC	CATETSGSRNEQFF	TRBJ2-1	TRBD2	TRBV3-1/TRBV3-2	once
TGTGCCAGCAGTTATTCCTACCTCTCCTACGAGCAGTACTTC	CASSYSYLSYEQYF	TRBJ2-7	NA	TRBV6-2/TRBV6-3	NA
TGTGCCAGTCAGGTTGGCACTGAAGCTTTCTTT	CASQVGTEAFF	TRBJ1-1	NA	TRBV19	once
TGTGCCAGCAGCGTAGGAGAAGGACAGGGCTACGAGCAGTACTTC	CASSVGEGQGYEQYF	TRBJ2-7	TRBD1	TRBV9	NA
TGTGCCTGGAGTGCCGGGATCTACAATGAGCAGTTCTTC	CAWSAGIYNEQFF	TRBJ2-1	NA	TRBV30	NA
TGCAGCGTTGTAGGGGGGGACACACGGAATGAGCAGTTCTTC	CSVVGGDTRNEQFF	TRBJ2-1	NA	TRBV29-1	NA
TGTGCCAGTAGTATAGTATATGGGGGCGAGAACACTGAAGCTTTCTTT	CASSIVYGGENTEAFF	TRBJ1-1	NA	TRBV19	NA
TGTGCCAGCAGTGAAGGGACTAGCGGGAAGCAGTTCTTC	CASSEGTSGKQFF	TRBJ2-1	TRBD2	TRBV2	NA
TGTGCCAGCAGCCGCCTCGCGGGAGATTACAATGAGCAGTTCTTC	CASSRLAGDYNEQFF	TRBJ2-1	TRBD2	TRBV7-9	NA
TGTGCCAGCAGTCAAGGACCGGGACAGGGACCCTACGAGCAGTACTTC	CASSQGPGQGPYEQYF	TRBJ2-7	TRBD1	TRBV6-6	NA
TGTGCCAGTAGTAACTCCGCTAGCACAGATACGCAGTATTTT	CASSNSASTDTQYF	TRBJ2-3	NA	TRBV19	NA
TGTGCCAGCAGCCATGGGGACCGGGGGGAAAAACTGTTTTTT	CASSHGDRGEKLFF	TRBJ1-4	NA	TRBV14	NA
TGTGCCAGCAGCTTGGCCGACGGTCGCGGGGGTGAAGCTTTCTTT	CASSLADGRGGEAFF	TRBJ1-1	NA	TRBV5-5	NA
TGTGCCAGCAGTTACGGGAGAGGTAACATTCAGTACTTC	CASSYGRGNIQYF	TRBJ2-4	NA	TRBV6-7	NA
TGTGCCAGCAGTTACTCCCGCGGGAGGGCCCTAGGGGAGCTGTTTTTT	CASSYSRGRALGELFF	TRBJ2-2	TRBD2	TRBV6-2/TRBV6-3	NA
TGTGCCATCAGTGAGTCCCAATCAGGCTATGGCTACACCTTC	CAISESQSGYGYTF	TRBJ1-2	NA	TRBV10-3	NA
TGTGCCTGGAGTGTACTAAGCCTGCGGGGCTACACCTTC	CAWSVLSLRGYTF	TRBJ1-2	NA	TRBV30	NA
TGTGCCAGCAGCCCTAGCGGGAGGGCCGGTGTAGATACGCAGTATTTT	CASSPSGRAGVDTQYF	TRBJ2-3	TRBD2	TRBV9	NA
TGTGCCAGCAGCAGGGGACAGGTCCCACAAGAGACCCAGTACTTC	CASSRGQVPQETQYF	TRBJ2-5	TRBD1	TRBV7-7	NA
TGCGCCAGCAGTGACGGTCATCTCGGGACTAGCGGGAGTCGGCCCGGGGAGCTGTTTTTT	CASSDGHLGTSGSRPGELFF	TRBJ2-2	TRBD2	TRBV10-1	once
TGTGCCAGCAGCTTGGGGGTACGGGTCCCCGGGTACTTC	CASSLGVRVPGYF	TRBJ2-4	NA	TRBV5-6	NA
TGTGCCAGCAGCTTATTGGAGCGGGGATTTAATTCACCCCTCCACTTT	CASSLLERGFNSPLHF	TRBJ1-6	NA	TRBV7-6	NA
TGTGCCAGCAGTCTCGACAGGGCCAATCAGCCCCAGCATTTT	CASSLDRANQPQHF	TRBJ1-5	TRBD1	TRBV27	NA
TGCAGCGTCTTGGACGGGAAGCTCAACTATGGCTACACCTTC	CSVLDGKLNYGYTF	TRBJ1-2	NA	TRBV29-1	NA
TGTGCCAGCAGCGGGGGACAGGGTACAAATGAGCAGTTCTTC	CASSGGQGTNEQFF	TRBJ2-1	TRBD1	TRBV9	NA
TGTGCCACCAGCAGAGGTACTAGCGGGTCTTACAATGAGCAGTTCTTC	CATSRGTSGSYNEQFF	TRBJ2-1	TRBD2	TRBV15	NA
TGTGCCACCAGCAGGGACAGAGTTAATCAGCCCCAGCATTTT	CATSRDRVNQPQHF	TRBJ1-5	NA	TRBV15	once
TGTGCCAGCACTCCTGGGACAGGGGGCTGGTACGAGCAGTACTTC	CASTPGTGGWYEQYF	TRBJ2-7	TRBD1	TRBV7-8	NA
TGTGCCAGCAGCTTGTCCAGGGTGGAGACCCAGTACTTC	CASSLSRVETQYF	TRBJ2-5	NA	TRBV7-2	once